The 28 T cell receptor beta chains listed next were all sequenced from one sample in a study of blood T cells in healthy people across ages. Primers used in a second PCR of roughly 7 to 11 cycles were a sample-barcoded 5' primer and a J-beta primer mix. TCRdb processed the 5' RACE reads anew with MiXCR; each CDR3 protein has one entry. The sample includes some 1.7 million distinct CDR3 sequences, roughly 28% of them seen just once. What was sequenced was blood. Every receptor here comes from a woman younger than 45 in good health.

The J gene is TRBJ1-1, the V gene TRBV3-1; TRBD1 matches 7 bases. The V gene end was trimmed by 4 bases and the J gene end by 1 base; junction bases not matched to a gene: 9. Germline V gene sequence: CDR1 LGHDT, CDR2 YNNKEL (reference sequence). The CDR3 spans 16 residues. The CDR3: CASSPLTGDTNTEAFF. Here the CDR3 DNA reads TGTGCCAGCAGCCCCCTTACAGGGGACACGAACACTGAAGCTTTCTTT.

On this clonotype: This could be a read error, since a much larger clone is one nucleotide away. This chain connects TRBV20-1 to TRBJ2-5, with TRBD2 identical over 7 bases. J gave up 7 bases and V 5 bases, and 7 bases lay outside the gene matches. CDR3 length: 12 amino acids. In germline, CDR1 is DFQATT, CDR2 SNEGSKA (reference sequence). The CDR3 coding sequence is TGCAGTGCTCAACTAGCGTATGCGACCCAGTACTTC. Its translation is CSAQLAYATQYF.

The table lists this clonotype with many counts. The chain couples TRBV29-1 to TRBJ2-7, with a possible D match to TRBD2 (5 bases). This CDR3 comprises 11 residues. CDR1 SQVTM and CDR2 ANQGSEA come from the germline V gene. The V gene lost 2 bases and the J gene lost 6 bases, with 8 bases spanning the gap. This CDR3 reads CSVEYGVEQYF. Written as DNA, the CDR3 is TGCAGCGTTGAATACGGGGTCGAGCAGTACTTC.

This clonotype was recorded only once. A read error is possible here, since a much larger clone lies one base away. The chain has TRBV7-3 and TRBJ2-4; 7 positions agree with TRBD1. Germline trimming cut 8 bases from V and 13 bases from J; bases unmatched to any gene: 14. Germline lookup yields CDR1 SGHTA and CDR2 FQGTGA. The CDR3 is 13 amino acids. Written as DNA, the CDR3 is TGTGCCAGCGCCCCGGGACAGCCCTACGGGCAGTACTTC. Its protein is CASAPGQPYGQYF.

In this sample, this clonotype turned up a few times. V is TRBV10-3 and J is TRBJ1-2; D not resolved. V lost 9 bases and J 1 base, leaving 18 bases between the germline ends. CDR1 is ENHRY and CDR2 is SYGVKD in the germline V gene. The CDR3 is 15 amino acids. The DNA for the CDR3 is TGTGCCATAAGGGTGCAGGACGGGAATAACTATGGCTACACCTTC. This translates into CAIRVQDGNNYGYTF.

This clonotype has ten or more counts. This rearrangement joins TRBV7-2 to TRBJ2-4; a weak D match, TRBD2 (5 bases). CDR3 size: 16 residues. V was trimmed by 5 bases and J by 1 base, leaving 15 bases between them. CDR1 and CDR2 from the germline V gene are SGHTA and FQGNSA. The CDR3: CASSQTSSPAKNIQYF. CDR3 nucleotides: TGTGCCAGCAGCCAAACTAGTTCTCCGGCCAAAAACATTCAGTACTTC.

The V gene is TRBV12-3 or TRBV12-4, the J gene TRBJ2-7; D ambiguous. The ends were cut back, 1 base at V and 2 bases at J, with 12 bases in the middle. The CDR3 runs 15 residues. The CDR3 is CASSLVLGSAYEQYF. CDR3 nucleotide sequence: TGTGCCAGCAGTTTAGTTTTGGGGTCCGCCTACGAGCAGTACTTC.

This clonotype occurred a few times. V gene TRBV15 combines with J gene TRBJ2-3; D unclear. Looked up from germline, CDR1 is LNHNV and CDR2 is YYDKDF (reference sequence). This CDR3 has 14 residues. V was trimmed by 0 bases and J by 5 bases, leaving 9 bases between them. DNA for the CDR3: TGTGCCACCAGCAGAGATAATTCAGAAGATACGCAGTATTTT. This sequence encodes CATSRDNSEDTQYF.

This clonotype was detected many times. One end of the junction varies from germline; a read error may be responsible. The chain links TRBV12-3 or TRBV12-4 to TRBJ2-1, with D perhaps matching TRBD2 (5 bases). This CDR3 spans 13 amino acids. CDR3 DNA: TGCGCCAGCAGCCTCAGACTAAACAATGAGCAGTTCTTC. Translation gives CASSLRLNNEQFF.

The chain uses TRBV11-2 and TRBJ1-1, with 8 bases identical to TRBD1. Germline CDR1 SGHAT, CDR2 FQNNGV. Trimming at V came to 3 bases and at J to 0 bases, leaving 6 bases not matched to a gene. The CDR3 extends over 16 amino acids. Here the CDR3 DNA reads TGTGCCAGCAGCTTCACAGGGGGGTTGATGAACACTGAAGCTTTCTTT. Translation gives CASSFTGGLMNTEAFF.

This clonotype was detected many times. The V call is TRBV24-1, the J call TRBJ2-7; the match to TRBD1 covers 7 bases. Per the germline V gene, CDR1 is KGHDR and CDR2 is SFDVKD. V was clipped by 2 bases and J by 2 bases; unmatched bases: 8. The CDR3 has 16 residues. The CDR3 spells CATSDSRQGRTYEQYF. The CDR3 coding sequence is TGTGCCACCAGTGATTCTCGACAGGGAAGGACCTACGAGCAGTACTTC.

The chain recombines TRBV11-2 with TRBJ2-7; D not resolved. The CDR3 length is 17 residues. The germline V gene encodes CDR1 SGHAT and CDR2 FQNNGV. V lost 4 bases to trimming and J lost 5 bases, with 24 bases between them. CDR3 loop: CASSSTQGWSGGDEQYF. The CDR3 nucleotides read TGTGCCAGCAGCTCCACCCAAGGTTGGTCGGGTGGTGACGAGCAGTACTTC.

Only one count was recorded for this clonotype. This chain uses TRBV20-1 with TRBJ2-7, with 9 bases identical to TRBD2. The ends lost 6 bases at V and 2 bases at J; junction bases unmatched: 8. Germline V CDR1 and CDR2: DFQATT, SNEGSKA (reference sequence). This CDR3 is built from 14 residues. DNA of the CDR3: TGCAGTGCCATAGGACTAGCGCAGCCCTACGAGCAGTACTTC. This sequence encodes CSAIGLAQPYEQYF.

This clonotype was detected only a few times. For the CDR3, the DNA is TGCGCCAGCAGCGGCGGGACTAGCGGGGGGGCCGGATATTTGGCTGAGACCCAGTACTTC. The encoded protein is CASSGGTSGGAGYLAETQYF. The genes are TRBV5-1 and TRBJ2-5; TRBD2 agrees at 16 bases. Trimming removed 4 bases from V and 5 bases from J; junction bases left unmatched: 17. Germline loops: CDR1 SGHRS, CDR2 YFSETQ. The CDR3 covers 20 residues.

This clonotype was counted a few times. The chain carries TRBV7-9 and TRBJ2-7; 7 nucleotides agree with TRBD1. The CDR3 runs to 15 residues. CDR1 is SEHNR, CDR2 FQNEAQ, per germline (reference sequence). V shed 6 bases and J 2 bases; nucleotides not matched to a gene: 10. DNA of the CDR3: TGTGCCAGCAGTCTCACAGGGGATTTCACCTACGAGCAGTACTTC. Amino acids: CASSLTGDFTYEQYF.

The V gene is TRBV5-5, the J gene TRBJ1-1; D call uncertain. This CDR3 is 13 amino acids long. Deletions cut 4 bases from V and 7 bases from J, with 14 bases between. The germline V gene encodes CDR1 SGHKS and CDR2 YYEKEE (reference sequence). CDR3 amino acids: CASSPPDPYEAFF. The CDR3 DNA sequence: TGTGCCAGCAGCCCACCCGACCCGTATGAAGCTTTCTTT.

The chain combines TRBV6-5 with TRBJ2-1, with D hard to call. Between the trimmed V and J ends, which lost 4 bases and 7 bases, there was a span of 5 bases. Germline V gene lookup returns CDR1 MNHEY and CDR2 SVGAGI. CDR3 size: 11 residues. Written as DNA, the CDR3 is TGTGCCAGCAGTTGTTTAAATGAGCAGTTCTTC. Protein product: CASSCLNEQFF.

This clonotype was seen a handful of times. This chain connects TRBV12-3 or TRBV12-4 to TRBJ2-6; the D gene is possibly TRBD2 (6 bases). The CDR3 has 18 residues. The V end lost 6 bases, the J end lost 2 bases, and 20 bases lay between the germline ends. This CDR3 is CASRARPGLKPGANVLTF. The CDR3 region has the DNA TGTGCCAGCAGGGCCCGACCGGGACTTAAACCTGGGGCCAACGTCCTGACTTTC.

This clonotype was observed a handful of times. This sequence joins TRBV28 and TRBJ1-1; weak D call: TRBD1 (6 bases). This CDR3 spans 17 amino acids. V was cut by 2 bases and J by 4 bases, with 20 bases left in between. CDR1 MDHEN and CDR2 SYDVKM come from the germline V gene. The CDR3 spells CASSLREGWGAPTEAFF. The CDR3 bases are TGTGCCAGCAGTTTAAGGGAAGGTTGGGGGGCGCCCACTGAAGCTTTCTTT.

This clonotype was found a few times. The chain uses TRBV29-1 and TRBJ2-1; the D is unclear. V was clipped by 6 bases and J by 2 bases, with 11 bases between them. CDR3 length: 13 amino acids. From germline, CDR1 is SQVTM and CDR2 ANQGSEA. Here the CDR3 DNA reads TGCAGCGTCTCCGACCAAACCTACAATGAGCAGTTCTTC. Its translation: CSVSDQTYNEQFF.

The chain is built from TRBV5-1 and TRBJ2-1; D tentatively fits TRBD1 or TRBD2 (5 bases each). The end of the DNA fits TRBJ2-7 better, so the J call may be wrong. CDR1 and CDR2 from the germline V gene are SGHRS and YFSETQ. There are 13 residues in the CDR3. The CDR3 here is CASSWGNYNEQYF. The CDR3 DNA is TGCGCCAGCAGCTGGGGGAACTACAATGAGCAGTACTTC.

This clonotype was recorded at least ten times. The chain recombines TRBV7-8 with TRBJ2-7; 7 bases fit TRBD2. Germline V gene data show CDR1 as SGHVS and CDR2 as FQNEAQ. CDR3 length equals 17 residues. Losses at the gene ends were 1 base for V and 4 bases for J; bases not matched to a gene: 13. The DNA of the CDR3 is TGTGCCAGCAGCTTAGTAGGTCAAGCGGGGAAGTCGTACGAGCAGTACTTC. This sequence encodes CASSLVGQAGKSYEQYF.

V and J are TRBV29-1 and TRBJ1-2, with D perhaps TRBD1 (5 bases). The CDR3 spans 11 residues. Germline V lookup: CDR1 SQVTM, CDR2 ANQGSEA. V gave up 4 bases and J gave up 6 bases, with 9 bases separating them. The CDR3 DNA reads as TGCAGCGTTGGGGGCTTCAATGGCTACACCTTC. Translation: CSVGGFNGYTF.

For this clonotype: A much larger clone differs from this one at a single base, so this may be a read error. The DNA for the CDR3 is TGCAGTGCTCGCCCCCGAGCGGGGGACTTCGACGAGCAGTACTTC. It encodes CSARPRAGDFDEQYF. The rearrangement links TRBV20-1 to TRBJ2-4, with 8 bases matching TRBD2. The DNA end favors TRBJ2-7, so the J call may be wrong. This CDR3 comprises 15 residues. Germline assignment: CDR1 DFQATT and CDR2 SNEGSKA (reference sequence).

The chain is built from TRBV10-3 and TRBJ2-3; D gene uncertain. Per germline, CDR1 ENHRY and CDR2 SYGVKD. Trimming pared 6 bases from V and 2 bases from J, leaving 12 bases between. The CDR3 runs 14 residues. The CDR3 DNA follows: TGTGCCATCAGCCCACCCGACCTCACAGATACGCAGTATTTT. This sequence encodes CAISPPDLTDTQYF.

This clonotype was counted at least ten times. CDR3 nucleotide sequence: TGCGCCAGCAGCCAAGGGGCCGGGACTAGCGTCCCCTACGAGCAGTACTTC. Translating it yields CASSQGAGTSVPYEQYF. The rearrangement joins TRBV4-3 to TRBJ2-7; 10 bases fit TRBD2. Looked up from germline, CDR1 is LGHNA and CDR2 is YSLEER. The ends lost 1 base at V and 2 bases at J; junction bases unmatched: 8. This CDR3 has 17 amino acids.

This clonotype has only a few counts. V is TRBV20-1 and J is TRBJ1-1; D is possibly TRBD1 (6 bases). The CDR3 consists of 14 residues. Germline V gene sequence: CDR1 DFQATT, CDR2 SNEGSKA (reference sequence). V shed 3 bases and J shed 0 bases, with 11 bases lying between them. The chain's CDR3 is CSASEWTVNTEAFF. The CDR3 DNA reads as TGCAGTGCTAGTGAGTGGACAGTGAACACTGAAGCTTTCTTT.

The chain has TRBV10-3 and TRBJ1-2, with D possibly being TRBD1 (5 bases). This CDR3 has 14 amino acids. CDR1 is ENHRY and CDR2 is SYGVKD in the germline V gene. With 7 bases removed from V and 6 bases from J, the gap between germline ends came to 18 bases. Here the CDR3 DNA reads TGTGCCATCACCCATTCATCGGGGGGTCATGGCTACACCTTC. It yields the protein CAITHSSGGHGYTF.